The 4 T cell receptor beta chains reported below all come from one sample, sequenced in a study of blood T cell repertoires in COVID-19. Generated by immunoSEQ multiplex PCR, the TCRdb table keeps only in-frame clones and is missing some. This sample yields some 300,000 clones, of which just under 90% are seen a single time; roughly 6.1% belongs to the top ten. The sample was peripheral blood. These receptor sequences come from a woman between 50 and 59 years old with COVID-19, enrolled during active disease.

The table lists this clone with a count of one. The DNA for the CDR3 is TGTGCCAGCTCACCCCAGGGACAGGGGCAGGGCTACACCTTC. Amino acid sequence: CASSPQGQGQGYTF. The chain recombines TRBV18 with TRBJ1-2, with 10 bases matching TRBD1. Germline loops: CDR1 KGHSH, CDR2 LQKENI. This CDR3 is built from 14 residues. Trimming cost V 3 bases and J 8 bases; bases outside gene matches: 6.

The table lists this clone with a count of one. The junction and the germline gene differ at one end; a read error may be behind it. CDR3 coding DNA: TGTGCTAGCAGCTTAGGTCCCCAACAGCCCCAGCATTTT. Protein sequence: CASSLGPQQPQHF. This chain links TRBV7-7 with TRBJ1-5; D is uncertain. This CDR3 comprises 13 residues. Germline V gives CDR1 SSHAT, CDR2 FNYEAQ (reference sequence).

The chain combines TRBV9 with TRBJ1-1; a possible D gene is TRBD1 (5 bases). Trimming left V 2 bases short and J 5 bases short, with 13 bases between. This CDR3 region has 14 residues. The germline V gene has CDR1 SGDLS and CDR2 YYNGEE. CDR3 nucleotides: TGTGCCAGCAGCGTCCAGGGTAGTTTGACTGAAGCTTTCTTT. This gives the protein CASSVQGSLTEAFF.

This chain joins TRBV29-1 and TRBJ2-2, with 10 nucleotides matching TRBD2. The CDR3 is 13 residues long. Germline CDR1 reads SQVTM; CDR2 reads ANQGSEA. The ends lost 8 bases at V and 6 bases at J; junction bases unmatched: 6. In nucleotides, the CDR3 is TGCAGCACTCTAGCGGGAGATTCCGGGGAGCTGTTTTTT. Protein sequence: CSTLAGDSGELFF.